The rows below give T cell receptor beta chains drawn from one sample of a study of early T cells in non-severe SARS-CoV-2 infection. TCRdb re-derived calls from the 5' RACE reads in MiXCR, one entry per CDR3 protein. The data show tens of thousands of distinct CDR3 sequences, under 15% seen once. The material sequenced was whole blood, taken at baseline. These receptors originate from an adult who was a healthcare worker with PCR-confirmed SARS-CoV-2 infection or an uninfected control (not recorded which). Both conserved end residues are part of each CDR3. D genes are given only for firm matches. Size is omitted from some rows. Given values are once, few, many or a class for expanded clones.

abundance | j_gene | d_gene | v_gene | CDR3nt | CDR3aa
NA | TRBJ1-6 | TRBD1 | TRBV20-1 | TGCAGTGCTAGAGTAAGGACAGGGATTGACTCACCCCTCCACTTT | CSARVRTGIDSPLHF
NA | TRBJ2-3 | TRBD1 | TRBV6-5 | TGTGCCAGCAGTTATAGGGGGCCGAGAGTCAGCACAGATACGCAGTATTTT | CASSYRGPRVSTDTQYF
NA | TRBJ2-7 | TRBD2 | TRBV5-1 | TGCGCCAGCAGCTTCTGGCCTCGGACTAGCTGGTACGAGCAGTACTTC | CASSFWPRTSWYEQYF
few | TRBJ2-3 | TRBD1 | TRBV28 | TGTGCCAGCAGGCAGCGGACAGGGGCCACAGATACGCAGTATTTT | CASRQRTGATDTQYF
many | TRBJ1-6 | NA | TRBV4-1 | TGCGCCAGCAGCCAACGTTTGGTTGACAATTCACCCCTCCACTTT | CASSQRLVDNSPLHF
many | TRBJ2-6 | NA | TRBV20-1 | TGCAGTGCCCAGCCGCCGGACAGACCTTCTGGGGCCAACGTCCTGACTTTC | CSAQPPDRPSGANVLTF
many | TRBJ1-5 | NA | TRBV10-3 | TGTGCCATCAGTGAGGGTCAGGGTAGCAATCAGCCCCAGCATTTT | CAISEGQGSNQPQHF
NA | TRBJ2-1 | NA | TRBV4-1 | TGCGCCAGCAGCCCCAGTTTCATGTGGGTCAATGAGCAGTTCTTC | CASSPSFMWVNEQFF
many | TRBJ2-7 | NA | TRBV7-2 | TGTGCCAGCAGCTCGACAGGACAGAGCCCCTACGAGCAGTACTTC | CASSSTGQSPYEQYF
NA | TRBJ1-4 | TRBD1 | TRBV2 | TGTGCCAGCAGTTTCCCACAGGGGATTAATGAAAAACTGTTTTTT | CASSFPQGINEKLFF
many | TRBJ1-5 | NA | TRBV20-1 | TGCAGTGCTAAATTGACAGGCAGCAATCAGCCCCAGCATTTT | CSAKLTGSNQPQHF
NA | TRBJ1-5 | NA | TRBV6-1 | TGTGCCAGCAGTGGGGAGCCCTATCAGCCCCAGCATTTT | CASSGEPYQPQHF
many | TRBJ1-1 | TRBD1 | TRBV29-1 | TGCAGCGTTGAACACACAGGGGACACTGAAGCTTTCTTT | CSVEHTGDTEAFF
few | TRBJ1-6 | NA | TRBV28 | TGTGCCAGCAGTGTTTGGGGGTCACCCCTCCACTTT | CASSVWGSPLHF
many | TRBJ2-7 | NA | TRBV12-3/TRBV12-4 | TGTGCCAGCAGTTTGGTAGCGGAGGGGGCCTACGAGCAGTACTTC | CASSLVAEGAYEQYF
many | TRBJ1-1 | TRBD1 | TRBV5-4 | TGTGCCAGCAGCTTAGGACAGGGCCGACCTGGGAACACTGAAGCTTTCTTT | CASSLGQGRPGNTEAFF
few | TRBJ2-1 | NA | TRBV29-1 | TGCAGCGTTGAACGCCTTAGGCTAGCCAATGAGCAGTTCTTC | CSVERLRLANEQFF
few | TRBJ1-2 | TRBD1 | TRBV3-1 | TGTGCCAGCAGCCAGGCAGGGGGCGGATATGGCTACACCTTC | CASSQAGGGYGYTF
few | TRBJ1-6 | TRBD1 | TRBV20-1 | TGCAGTGCCCCCGGGACAGAGCATGATTATAATTCACCCCTCCACTTT | CSAPGTEHDYNSPLHF
few | TRBJ2-3 | NA | TRBV5-6 | TGTGCCAGCAGCTTGGGAGGGAAATTAGGGAGCACGCAGTATTTT | CASSLGGKLGSTQYF
NA | TRBJ2-3 | TRBD1 | TRBV6-5 | TGTGCCAGCAGACGAGGGGACAGGGTAACAGATACGCAGTATTTT | CASRRGDRVTDTQYF
few | TRBJ1-6 | NA | TRBV28 | TGTGCCAGCAGTTCCCGCCCCACAAATTCACCCCTCCACTTT | CASSSRPTNSPLHF
NA | TRBJ2-5 | TRBD1 | TRBV11-2 | TGTGCCAGCAGCATAAGGGACAGGACAGAGACCCAGTACTTC | CASSIRDRTETQYF
NA | TRBJ1-3 | NA | TRBV14 | TGTGCCAGCAGCCAATTTTCGGGAAACACCATATATTTT | CASSQFSGNTIYF
NA | TRBJ2-7 | NA | TRBV28 | TGTGCCAGCAGTTTAGTTTCTTGGGAGCAGTACTTC | CASSLVSWEQYF
many | TRBJ2-3 | NA | TRBV4-2 | TGTGCCAGCAGCCAAGAGGGCAGGACAGGAGGGGTGATAGATACGCAGTATTTT | CASSQEGRTGGVIDTQYF
few | TRBJ2-5 | NA | TRBV12-3/TRBV12-4 | TGTGCCAGCAGTTTTCGCATCAGTCAAGAGACCCAGTACTTC | CASSFRISQETQYF
NA | TRBJ2-1 | NA | TRBV9 | TGTGCCAGCAGCGCGAGGGGGGCCGCTGGGTACAATGAGCAGTTCTTC | CASSARGAAGYNEQFF
few | TRBJ2-3 | NA | TRBV20-1 | TGCAGTGAAGAGGGGGGCAGCACAGATACGCAGTATTTT | CSEEGGSTDTQYF
few | TRBJ2-7 | TRBD1 | TRBV20-1 | TGCAGTGCCGACACAGGGGCAAGCTCCTACGAGCAGTACTTC | CSADTGASSYEQYF
many | TRBJ2-3 | TRBD2 | TRBV14 | TGTGCCAGCAGCCACGGCGGGGGGGCAGATACGCAGTATTTT | CASSHGGGADTQYF
many | TRBJ2-3 | TRBD1 | TRBV7-9 | TGTGCCAGCAGCCACCGGGACAGGGAGGGAGATACGCAGTATTTT | CASSHRDREGDTQYF
few | TRBJ2-6 | NA | TRBV29-1 | TGCAGCGCACTGTCAGGCCCTGGGGCCAACGTCCTGACTTTC | CSALSGPGANVLTF
few | TRBJ1-1 | TRBD1 | TRBV5-1 | TGCGCCAGCAGCTTGGAGGGGACAGGGATTAACACTGAAGCTTTCTTT | CASSLEGTGINTEAFF
NA | TRBJ2-2 | NA | TRBV11-2 | TGTGCCAGCAGCTCCCACCCAAACACCGGGGAGCTGTTTTTT | CASSSHPNTGELFF
many | TRBJ1-2 | TRBD1 | TRBV11-2 | TGTGCCAGCAGCTCAGACCGGACAGGGGGCAGGGGTGGCTACACCTTC | CASSSDRTGGRGGYTF
NA | TRBJ2-1 | NA | TRBV27 | TGTGCCAGCAGTGTTTCCGGGATCCGCAATGAGCAGTTCTTC | CASSVSGIRNEQFF
many | TRBJ2-3 | NA | TRBV7-6 | TGTGCCAGCAGCTTAGGAAGGGCCCCAGATACGCAGTATTTT | CASSLGRAPDTQYF
many | TRBJ2-1 | NA | TRBV7-9 | TGTGCCAGCAGCCTGATCAATTGGGAGCAGTTCTTC | CASSLINWEQFF
few | TRBJ2-1 | NA | TRBV7-6 | TGTGCCAGCAGCTTAGCGGGGACCTACAATGAGCAGTTCTTC | CASSLAGTYNEQFF
NA | TRBJ1-6 | TRBD1 | TRBV11-2 | TGTGCCAGCAGCAAAAGACAGGGGAAGGTCAATTCACCCCTCCACTTT | CASSKRQGKVNSPLHF
NA | TRBJ2-1 | TRBD2 | TRBV20-1 | TGCAGTGCCCCCGACCGGGGGGGCCCCGATGAGCAGTTCTTC | CSAPDRGGPDEQFF
many | TRBJ2-5 | TRBD2 | TRBV7-2 | TGTGCCAGCAGCCTAATCGCGACTAGCGGATTCCAAGAGACCCAGTACTTC | CASSLIATSGFQETQYF
NA | TRBJ2-3 | NA | TRBV7-2 | TGTGCCAGCACGGGGCGAGATACGCAGTATTTT | CASTGRDTQYF
many | TRBJ1-2 | NA | TRBV29-1 | TGCAGCGTTGAAGCCACCGGTGGCTACACCTTC | CSVEATGGYTF